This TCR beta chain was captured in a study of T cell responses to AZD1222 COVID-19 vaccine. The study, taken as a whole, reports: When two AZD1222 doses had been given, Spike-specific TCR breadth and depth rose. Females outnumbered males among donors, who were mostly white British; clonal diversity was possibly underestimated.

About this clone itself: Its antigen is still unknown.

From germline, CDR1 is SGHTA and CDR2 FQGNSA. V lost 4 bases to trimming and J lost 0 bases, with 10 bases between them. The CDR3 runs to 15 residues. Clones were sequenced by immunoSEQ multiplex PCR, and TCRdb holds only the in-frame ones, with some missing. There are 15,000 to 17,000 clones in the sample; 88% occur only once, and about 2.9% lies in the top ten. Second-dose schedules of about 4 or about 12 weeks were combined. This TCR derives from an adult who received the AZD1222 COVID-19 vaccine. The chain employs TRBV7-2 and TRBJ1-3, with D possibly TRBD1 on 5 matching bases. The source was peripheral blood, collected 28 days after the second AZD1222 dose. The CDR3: CASSSPGASGNTIYF. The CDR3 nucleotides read TGTGCCAGCAGCTCCCCCGGGGCCTCTGGAAACACCATATATTTT. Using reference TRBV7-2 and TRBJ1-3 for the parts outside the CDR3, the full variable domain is GAGVSQSPSNKVTEKGKDVELRCDPISGHTALYWYRQSLGQGLEFLIYFQGNSAPDKSGLPSDRFSAERTGGSVSTLTIQRTQQEDSAVYLCASSSPGASGNTIYFGEGSWLTVV.